Following are 12 T cell receptor beta chains from one sample sequenced in a study of technical replicates of blood from a handful of donors. Here immunoSEQ multiplex PCR was the method, and the copy in TCRdb shows in-frame clones only, minus some. Of approximately 73,000 clones in the sample, around 93% are singletons; the top ten hold 0.2% to 0.3%. Input material: T cells isolated from PBMCs. These receptors came from a human donor in good health.

The genes are TRBV9 and TRBJ2-1; D is ambiguous. The CDR3 is 13 amino acids. Germline V lookup: CDR1 SGDLS, CDR2 YYNGEE. V was cut by 2 bases and J by 5 bases, with 8 bases left in between. CDR3 coding DNA: TGTGCCAGCAGCGTCCTTTCTGACAATGAGCAGTTCTTC. Its translation: CASSVLSDNEQFF. Filled out from reference TRBV9 and TRBJ2-1, the complete variable domain reads DSGVTQTPKHLITATGQRVTLRCSPRSGDLSVYWYQQSLDQGLQFLIQYYNGEERAKGNILERFSAQQFPDLHSELNLSSLELGDSALYFCASSVLSDNEQFFGPGTRLTVL.

The chain couples TRBV30 to TRBJ1-1, with 9 bases that match TRBD1. Germline CDR1 reads GTSNPN; CDR2 reads SVGIG (reference sequence). J gave up 5 bases and V 2 bases, and 6 bases lay outside the gene matches. The CDR3 length is 14 residues. CDR3 in DNA: TGTGCCTGGAGTTTTGGGACAGGGCTAACTGAAGCTTTCTTT. Translating it yields CAWSFGTGLTEAFF.

This clone has a handful of counts. The gene calls are TRBV28 and TRBJ1-1; the D is unclear. The V end was cut by 3 bases, the J end by 8 bases, with 10 bases between. This CDR3 contains 12 residues. In germline, CDR1 is MDHEN, CDR2 SYDVKM. CDR3 sequence (DNA): TGTGCCAGCAGTTTTCTTCCGGGGGAAGCTTTCTTT. It codes for CASSFLPGEAFF. The whole variable domain, remainder taken from reference TRBV28 and TRBJ1-1, is DVKVTQSSRYLVKRTGEKVFLECVQDMDHENMFWYRQDPGLGLRLIYFSYDVKMKEKGDIPEGYSVSREKKERFSLILESASTNQTSMYLCASSFLPGEAFFGQGTRLTVV.

The chain is built from TRBV6-5 and TRBJ1-2; TRBD1 is a possible D gene (6 bases). CDR3 size: 13 residues. In germline, CDR1 is MNHEY, CDR2 SVGAGI. V was shortened by 6 bases and J by 2 bases, with 10 bases between the two germline ends. The CDR3 is CASSRQANYGYTF. The CDR3, as DNA: TGTGCCAGCAGCCGACAGGCCAACTATGGCTACACCTTC.

This sequence joins TRBV12-5 and TRBJ1-2; possibly TRBD1 for D (6 bases). Deletions cut 6 bases from V and 4 bases from J, with 12 bases between. Per germline, CDR1 LGHNT and CDR2 FRNRAP. This CDR3 spans 13 amino acids. In DNA, the CDR3 is TGTGCTAGTGGGATTCGGGACACCTATGGCTACACCTTC. Its protein is CASGIRDTYGYTF.

V usage is TRBV9 and J usage is TRBJ2-1, with TRBD1 identical over 7 bases. Germline V lookup: CDR1 SGDLS, CDR2 YYNGEE. The CDR3 length is 15 residues. Germline trimming cut 0 bases from V and 8 bases from J; bases unmatched to any gene: 8. CDR3 protein: CASSVVGDSYYEQFF. CDR3 sequence (DNA): TGTGCCAGCAGCGTAGTCGGGGACAGCTATTATGAGCAGTTCTTC. Full variable domain (outside the CDR3, taken from reference TRBV9 and TRBJ2-1): DSGVTQTPKHLITATGQRVTLRCSPRSGDLSVYWYQQSLDQGLQFLIQYYNGEERAKGNILERFSAQQFPDLHSELNLSSLELGDSALYFCASSVVGDSYYEQFFGPGTRLTVL.

V usage is TRBV4-2 and J usage is TRBJ2-3; 9 nucleotides match TRBD2. CDR3 length: 16 amino acids. Trimming took 6 bases from V and 7 from J; bases not matched to a gene: 14. The germline V gene encodes CDR1 LGHNA and CDR2 YNFKEQ. CDR3 in amino acids: CASSPTPAGGRYTQYF. The CDR3 DNA reads as TGTGCCAGCAGTCCCACCCCTGCGGGGGGGCGGTATACGCAGTATTTT.

The V gene is TRBV5-4, the J gene TRBJ1-2; D is undetermined. V lost 4 bases to trimming and J lost 5 bases, with 15 bases between them. The CDR3 has 14 amino acids. The germline V gene has CDR1 SGHNT and CDR2 YYREEE (reference sequence). The CDR3 DNA follows: TGTGCCAGCAGCCCCGTTATAGCAGATTATGGCTACACCTTC. As protein: CASSPVIADYGYTF.

This chain joins TRBV19 and TRBJ1-1; D not certain. Per germline, CDR1 LNHDA and CDR2 SQIVND (reference sequence). Trimming took 3 bases from V and 5 from J, leaving 10 bases between them. This CDR3 region has 13 residues. DNA for the CDR3: TGTGCCAGTAGTATGCGGCGTAGGACTGAAGCTTTCTTT. Its translation is CASSMRRRTEAFF. Drawing the rest from reference TRBV19 and TRBJ1-1, the complete variable domain is DGGITQSPKYLFRKEGQNVTLSCEQNLNHDAMYWYRQDPGQGLRLIYYSQIVNDFQKGDIAEGYSVSREKKESFPLTVTSAQKNPTAFYLCASSMRRRTEAFFGQGTRLTVV.

The V gene is TRBV7-8, the J gene TRBJ1-2; D not certain. The CDR3 loop spans 12 amino acids. Trimming cost V 6 bases and J 3 bases, with 8 bases left between them. Germline CDR1 SGHVS, CDR2 FQNEAQ. The CDR3, as DNA: TGTGCCAGCAGTTACTTGGACTATGGCTACACCTTC. Protein: CASSYLDYGYTF.

The V call is TRBV6-1, the J call TRBJ2-1, with D tentatively TRBD2 (5 bases). Germline values: CDR1 MNHNS, CDR2 SASEGT. Trimming took 1 base from V and 12 from J, leaving 7 bases between them. There are 11 residues in the CDR3. In DNA, the CDR3 is TGTGCCAGCAGTGAAGGTGCGGGGCAGTTCTTC. It yields the protein CASSEGAGQFF.

This chain joins TRBV7-9 and TRBJ2-3; TRBD1 aligns across 8 bases. V was clipped by 2 bases and J by 0 bases; unmatched bases: 1. The V gene's germline CDR1 is SEHNR and CDR2 FQNEAQ (reference sequence). The CDR3 runs 15 residues. The CDR3 is CASSLRTGSTDTQYF. The CDR3 DNA sequence: TGTGCCAGCAGCTTACGGACAGGGAGCACAGATACGCAGTATTTT.